The clone carrying this TCR beta chain was counted only a few times. These data come from a study of shared clonotypes between healthy human individuals. Whole-study context: The donor pool was made up of two women and three men aged 18 to 49.

V trimming: 2 bases; J trimming: 4 bases; junction bases outside the gene matches: 12. Germline V lookup: CDR1 MGHDK, CDR2 SYGVNS. CDR3 length: 18 residues. Researchers divided each subset's genomic DNA evenly across several immunoSEQ plates. Ten immunoSEQ deep assay plates were used to sequence the DNA of unsorted PBMCs. Profiling relied on immunoSEQ multiplex PCR, and the TCRdb table lists in-frame clones only, not all of them. The profile shows roughly 96,000 clones, approximately 51% of them singletons. This rearrangement joins TRBV25-1 to TRBJ1-2; TRBD1 matches at 11 bases. Sequencing was carried out using PBMCs. This clonotype was sampled from a woman in her thirties or forties in good health. Some clones in this sample may be carry-over from other donors' samples. The CDR3 DNA is TGTGCCAGCAGTGAACCATCCGGGACAGGGGGAAGGGGCTATGGCTACACCTTC. Translated, it gives CASSEPSGTGGRGYGYTF.